These 14 T cell receptor beta chains were all obtained from the same sample, sequenced in a study of shared clonotypes between healthy human individuals. TCRdb's table, derived via immunoSEQ multiplex PCR, lists solely in-frame clones and lacks some. This table holds 600,000 to 700,000 clones, around 73% found once. Sequencing input: memory CD4+ T cells sorted from blood. Indicated subset: CD45RA-negative fraction. These receptors were obtained from a woman younger than 45 in good health.

The rearrangement links TRBV10-1 to TRBJ2-2; D not resolved. Trimming took off 4 bases at V and 5 bases at J, with 11 bases between the two ends. CDR1 and CDR2 (germline): WNHNN, SYGVQD (reference sequence). The length of the CDR3 is 14 residues. The CDR3 is CASSVRLQTGELFF. CDR3 nucleotides: TGCGCCAGCAGTGTTAGGCTCCAAACCGGGGAGCTGTTTTTT.

This chain links TRBV7-2 with TRBJ2-5; D possibly uses TRBD1 or TRBD2 (5 bases each). The CDR3 totals 16 residues. Germline V gene data show CDR1 as SGHTA and CDR2 as FQGNSA. V lost 4 bases to trimming and J lost 2 bases, with 17 bases between them. The CDR3 region is CASSSQPGLPQETQYF. The CDR3 coding sequence is TGTGCCAGCAGCTCCCAGCCGGGGCTTCCTCAAGAGACCCAGTACTTC.

A single count supports this clone. The chain uses TRBV15 and TRBJ2-2, with D perhaps matching TRBD1 or TRBD2 (5 bases each). This CDR3 has 15 amino acids. Germline CDR1 reads LNHNV; CDR2 reads YYDKDF (reference sequence). The V and J ends lost 0 bases and 6 bases respectively, with 11 bases between them. The CDR3 nucleotides are TGTGCCACCAGCAGAGATGTTTGGGGGTCCGGGGAGCTGTTTTTT. Translating gives CATSRDVWGSGELFF.

For this clone: This specimen includes other DNA sequences encoding the same CDR3. The V gene is TRBV19, the J gene TRBJ2-2, with 12 bases that match TRBD2. The CDR3 extends over 14 amino acids. Germline CDR1 is LNHDA and CDR2 is SQIVND (reference sequence). V dropped 7 bases and J dropped 5; count of bases not matched to a gene: 2. The DNA for the CDR3 is TGTGCCAGTATCGGGACTAGCGGGACCGGGGAGCTGTTTTTT. As protein: CASIGTSGTGELFF. Full variable domain (remainder filled in from reference TRBV19 and TRBJ2-2): DGGITQSPKYLFRKEGQNVTLSCEQNLNHDAMYWYRQDPGQGLRLIYYSQIVNDFQKGDIAEGYSVSREKKESFPLTVTSAQKNPTAFYLCASIGTSGTGELFFGEGSRLTVL.

The rearrangement uses TRBV6-1 and TRBJ2-7; 7 bases line up with TRBD2. Germline CDR1 and CDR2: MNHNS and SASEGT. This CDR3 region has 15 residues. V trimming: 2 bases; J trimming: 4 bases; junction bases outside the gene matches: 8. The CDR3 DNA reads TGTGCCAGCAGTGAATTGGGAGGGGAGGGTTACGAGCAGTACTTC. The encoded protein is CASSELGGEGYEQYF.

The J gene is TRBJ2-1, the V gene TRBV28; D is ambiguous. Germline lookup yields CDR1 MDHEN and CDR2 SYDVKM. This CDR3 spans 12 amino acids. Trimming shortened V by 7 bases and J by 10 bases, and 14 bases separated the two germline ends. The CDR3: CASTDSRREQFF. For the CDR3, the DNA is TGTGCCAGCACCGACTCGCGGCGGGAGCAGTTCTTC.

This rearrangement joins TRBV28 to TRBJ2-2; D is possibly TRBD1 (6 bases). Trimming removed 8 bases from V and 4 bases from J, with 11 bases in between. The length of the CDR3 is 13 residues. Germline lookup yields CDR1 MDHEN and CDR2 SYDVKM. CDR3 sequence: CASARGSTGELFF. The CDR3 nucleotides read TGTGCCAGCGCAAGGGGGAGCACCGGGGAGCTGTTTTTT.

In this sample, this clone turned up once. The CDR3 reads CATSRDRTGRAEAFF. The CDR3 DNA is TGTGCCACCAGCAGAGATCGGACAGGGAGGGCTGAAGCTTTCTTT. The V call is TRBV15, the J call TRBJ1-1, with 8 bases aligning to TRBD1. With V trimmed by 0 bases and J by 6 bases, 6 bases remained unmatched. This CDR3 region has 15 residues. In germline, CDR1 is LNHNV, CDR2 YYDKDF (reference sequence).

Ten or more counts support this clone. This chain links TRBV29-1 with TRBJ2-1, with TRBD2 matching over 12 bases. The junction had 4 bases not matched to a gene; V was cut back by 7 bases and J by 6 bases. Germline CDR1 and CDR2: SQVTM and ANQGSEA. The length of the CDR3 is 13 residues. The chain's CDR3 is CSGGLAGINEQFF. CDR3 nucleotide sequence: TGCAGCGGCGGACTAGCGGGAATCAATGAGCAGTTCTTC.

V gene TRBV5-1 combines with J gene TRBJ2-3; no reliable D call. Trimming pared 5 bases from V and 0 bases from J, leaving 13 bases between. The CDR3 runs to 15 residues. Germline-derived CDR1 and CDR2 are SGHRS and YFSETQ. The CDR3 bases are TGCGCCAGCAGGGTCTTTACCTCTAGCACAGATACGCAGTATTTT. It yields the protein CASRVFTSSTDTQYF.

A few counts support this clone. Since the CDR3 does not end with the conserved phenylalanine or tryptophan, this likely comes from a read error. The DNA is left out, because the CDR3 cannot be placed on it with certainty; the CDR3 is given as TCRdb lists it. V usage is TRBV10-3 and J usage is TRBJ1-4. The CDR3 is made up of 9 amino acids, end residues included. The germline V gene encodes CDR1 ENHRY and CDR2 SYGVKD. Here the CDR3 reads CAIGIWGIG.

The CDR3 bases are TGTGCCAGCAGTTTTCTGGCGATTAGCACAGATACGCAGTATTTT. Protein: CASSFLAISTDTQYF. This chain joins TRBV27 and TRBJ2-3; no firm D call. The CDR3 covers 15 residues. Germline CDR1 is MNHEY and CDR2 is SMNVEV (reference sequence). V was pared by 3 bases and J by 0 bases, with 10 bases between.

The chain uses TRBV5-1 and TRBJ1-4, with D unclear. This CDR3 has 15 residues. The V gene's germline CDR1 is SGHRS and CDR2 YFSETQ. Deletions cut 4 bases from V and 5 bases from J, with 15 bases between. The CDR3 nucleotides read TGCGCCAGCAGCCCCAATATCGGTTCGAATGAAAAACTGTTTTTT. This gives the protein CASSPNIGSNEKLFF.

The rearrangement links TRBV5-1 to TRBJ2-7; 9 bases are a match to TRBD2. V was pared by 1 base and J by 5 bases, with 7 bases of the junction left unmatched. Per the germline V gene, CDR1 is SGHRS and CDR2 is YFSETQ. This CDR3 spans 15 amino acids. CDR3 nucleotide sequence: TGCGCCAGCAGCTTGAGAATCGCGGGAGGGAACGAGCAGTACTTC. Translated: CASSLRIAGGNEQYF.